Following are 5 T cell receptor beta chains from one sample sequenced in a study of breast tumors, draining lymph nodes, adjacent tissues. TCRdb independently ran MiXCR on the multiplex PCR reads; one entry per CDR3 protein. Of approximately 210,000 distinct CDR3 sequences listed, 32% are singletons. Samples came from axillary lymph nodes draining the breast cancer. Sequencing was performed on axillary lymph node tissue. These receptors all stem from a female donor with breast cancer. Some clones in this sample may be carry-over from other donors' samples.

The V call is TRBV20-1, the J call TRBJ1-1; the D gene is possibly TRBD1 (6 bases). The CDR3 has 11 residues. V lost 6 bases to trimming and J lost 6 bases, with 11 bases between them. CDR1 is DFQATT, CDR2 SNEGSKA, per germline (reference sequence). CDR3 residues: CSAIRGAEAFF. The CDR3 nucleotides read TGCAGTGCGATCAGGGGAGCTGAAGCTTTCTTT.

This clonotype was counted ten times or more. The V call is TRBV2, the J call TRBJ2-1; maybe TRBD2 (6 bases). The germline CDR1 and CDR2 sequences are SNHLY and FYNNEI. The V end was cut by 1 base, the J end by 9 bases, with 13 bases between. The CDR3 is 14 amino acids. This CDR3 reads CASSEGDSEGEQFF. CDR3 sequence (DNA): TGTGCCAGCAGTGAAGGGGACTCGGAGGGTGAGCAGTTCTTC.

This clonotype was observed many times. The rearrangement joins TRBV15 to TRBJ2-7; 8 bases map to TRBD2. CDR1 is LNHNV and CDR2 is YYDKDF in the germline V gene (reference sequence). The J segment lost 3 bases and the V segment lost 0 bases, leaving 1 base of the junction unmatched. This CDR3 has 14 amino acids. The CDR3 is CATSRDREGYEQYF. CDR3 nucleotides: TGTGCCACCAGCAGAGATCGGGAGGGCTACGAGCAGTACTTC.

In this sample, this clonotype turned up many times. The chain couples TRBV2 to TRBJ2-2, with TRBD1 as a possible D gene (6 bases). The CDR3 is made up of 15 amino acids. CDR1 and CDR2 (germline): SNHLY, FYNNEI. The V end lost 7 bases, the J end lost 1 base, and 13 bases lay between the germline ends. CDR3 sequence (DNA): TGTGCCAGCAAGGCGACAGGCCAGAACACCGGGGAGCTGTTTTTT. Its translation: CASKATGQNTGELFF.

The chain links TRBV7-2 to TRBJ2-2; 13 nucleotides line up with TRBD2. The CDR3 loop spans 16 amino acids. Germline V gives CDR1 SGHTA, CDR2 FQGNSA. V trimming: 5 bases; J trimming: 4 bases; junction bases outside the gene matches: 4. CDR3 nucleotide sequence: TGTGCCAGCAGCACAAGGACTAGCGGGAGCACCGGGGAGCTGTTTTTT. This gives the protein CASSTRTSGSTGELFF. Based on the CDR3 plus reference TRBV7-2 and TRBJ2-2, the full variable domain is GAGVSQSPSNKVTEKGKDVELRCDPISGHTALYWYRQSLGQGLEFLIYFQGNSAPDKSGLPSDRFSAERTGGSVSTLTIQRTQQEDSAVYLCASSTRTSGSTGELFFGEGSRLTVL.